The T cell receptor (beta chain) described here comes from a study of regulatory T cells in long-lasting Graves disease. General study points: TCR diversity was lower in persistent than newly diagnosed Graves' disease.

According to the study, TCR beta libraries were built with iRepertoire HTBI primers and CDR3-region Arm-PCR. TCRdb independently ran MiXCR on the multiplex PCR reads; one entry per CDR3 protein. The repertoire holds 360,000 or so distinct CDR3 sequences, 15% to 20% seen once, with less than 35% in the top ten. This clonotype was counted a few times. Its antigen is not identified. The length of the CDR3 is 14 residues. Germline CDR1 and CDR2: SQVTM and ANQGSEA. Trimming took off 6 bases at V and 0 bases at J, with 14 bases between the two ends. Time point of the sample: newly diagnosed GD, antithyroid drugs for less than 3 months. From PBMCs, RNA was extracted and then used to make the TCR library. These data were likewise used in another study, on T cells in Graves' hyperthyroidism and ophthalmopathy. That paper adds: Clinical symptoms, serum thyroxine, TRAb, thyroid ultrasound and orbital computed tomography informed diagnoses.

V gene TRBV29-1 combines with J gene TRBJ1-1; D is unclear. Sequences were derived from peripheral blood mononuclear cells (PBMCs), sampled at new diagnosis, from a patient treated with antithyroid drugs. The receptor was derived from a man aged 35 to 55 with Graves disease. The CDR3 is CSVPRGTVNTEAFF. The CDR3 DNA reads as TGCAGCGTCCCTCGAGGTACGGTGAACACTGAAGCTTTCTTT.